A selection of T cell receptor beta chains follows, all from one sample in a study of OX40 agonist ivuxolimab in advanced cancers. Using immunoSEQ multiplex PCR, the repertoire was profiled, and TCRdb retains in-frame clones only, with some absent. The table has over 50,000 clones, roughly 82% seen once. Specimen: CD4+ or CD8+ T cells sorted from blood, collected in a trial of the OX40 agonist ivuxolimab. These TCRs come from an adult with an advanced solid tumor such as melanoma, head and neck, liver or kidney cancer. The conserved cysteine and the conserved F or W are not part of the CDR3 here. The order of the fields is V gene, J gene, CDR3 protein.

TRBV9	TRBJ2-7	ASSVDPAGSEQY
TRBV11-1	TRBJ2-6	ASSSQGTGDSGANVLT
TRBV6-5	TRBJ1-5	ASSYPLGQPQH
TRBV25-1	TRBJ2-7	ASSPPEPPYEQY
TRBV4-2	TRBJ2-7	ASSQELRAGGPLPYEQY
TRBV18	TRBJ2-1	ASSPPHGGENEQF
TRBV7-7	TRBJ2-7	ASSSGTGVHEQY
TRBV19	TRBJ2-6	ASSETSSGANVLT
TRBV18	TRBJ2-7	ASSPRDGTYEQY
TRBV5-4	TRBJ1-3	ASSLVPATVSGNTIY
TRBV7-9	TRBJ2-5	ASSLRPGHNQETQY
TRBV7-9	TRBJ2-7	ASSKTLGQGYEQY
TRBV5-6	TRBJ2-5	ASSRGTQSQETQY
TRBV19	TRBJ2-3	ASRRRGGEGNTQY
TRBV6-5	TRBJ1-2	ASSYTYGYT
TRBV2	TRBJ2-7	ASLEGGYEQY
TRBV30	TRBJ1-4	AWKAGSYSATNEKLF
TRBV5-1	TRBJ2-5	ASGVSQETQY
TRBV5-6	TRBJ1-1	ASSLYAEAF
TRBV7-9	TRBJ2-5	ASSLDWGGQGRETQY
TRBV14	TRBJ1-3	ASSQLINTIY
TRBV19	TRBJ2-5	ASSIQNQETQY
TRBV7-2	TRBJ2-2	ASSLTGTNTGELF
TRBV28	TRBJ2-3	ASSLGGTRSDTQY
TRBV13	TRBJ1-6	ASSLGREGALH
TRBV5-4	TRBJ2-5	ASSLMETQY
TRBV7-9	TRBJ2-7	ASSLARRGGLDEQY
TRBV7-6	TRBJ2-7	ASSLRENRYYEQY
TRBV4-3	TRBJ2-3	ASSQGGTGLDTQY
TRBV6-6	TRBJ2-7	ASSTQTAEQY
TRBV5-1	TRBJ1-4	ASSLDREGEKLF
TRBV18	TRBJ1-2	ASSPGNGGWGYT
TRBV6-6	TRBJ1-1	ASSRDGNTEAF
TRBV30	TRBJ1-2	AWSVQGTGTSGYT
TRBV5-6	TRBJ1-1	ASSRGQGPNTEAF
TRBV30	TRBJ2-5	AWSAALRGGGGETQY
TRBV6-6	TRBJ2-3	ASKLGGDTQY
TRBV6-4	TRBJ2-2	ASSRLADTGELF
TRBV6-6	TRBJ1-2	ASSYSINYGYT
TRBV7-2	TRBJ1-2	ASSLISRDSSYGYT
TRBV11-2	TRBJ2-2	ASSRNTGELF
TRBV28	TRBJ2-1	ASSPLTGNNEQF
TRBV18	TRBJ2-2	ASSPLGQSTGELF
TRBV5-1	TRBJ2-5	ASSLQGGGAVETQY
TRBV4-2	TRBJ2-1	ASSHGERGIGEQF
TRBV7-8	TRBJ1-6	ASSLVGDNSPLH
TRBV25-1	TRBJ1-6	ASREGGSGNSPLH
TRBV10-3	TRBJ2-2	AIDGGHQTGELF